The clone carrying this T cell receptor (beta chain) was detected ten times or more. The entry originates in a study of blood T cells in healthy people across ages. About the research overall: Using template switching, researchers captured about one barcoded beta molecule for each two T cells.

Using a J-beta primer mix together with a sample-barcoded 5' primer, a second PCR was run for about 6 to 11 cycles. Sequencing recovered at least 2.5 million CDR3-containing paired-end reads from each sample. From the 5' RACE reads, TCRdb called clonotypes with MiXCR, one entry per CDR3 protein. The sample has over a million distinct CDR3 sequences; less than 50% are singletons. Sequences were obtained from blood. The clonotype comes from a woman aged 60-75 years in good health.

CDR3 in amino acids: CASSPIWAGEQYF. As DNA, the CDR3 is TGTGCCAGCAGTCCCATTTGGGCGGGCGAGCAGTACTTC. The rearrangement links TRBV2 to TRBJ2-7, with D maybe TRBD2 (5 bases). The CDR3 has 13 residues. V was clipped by 5 bases and J by 6 bases, with 14 bases between them. The germline gives CDR1 SNHLY, CDR2 FYNNEI.